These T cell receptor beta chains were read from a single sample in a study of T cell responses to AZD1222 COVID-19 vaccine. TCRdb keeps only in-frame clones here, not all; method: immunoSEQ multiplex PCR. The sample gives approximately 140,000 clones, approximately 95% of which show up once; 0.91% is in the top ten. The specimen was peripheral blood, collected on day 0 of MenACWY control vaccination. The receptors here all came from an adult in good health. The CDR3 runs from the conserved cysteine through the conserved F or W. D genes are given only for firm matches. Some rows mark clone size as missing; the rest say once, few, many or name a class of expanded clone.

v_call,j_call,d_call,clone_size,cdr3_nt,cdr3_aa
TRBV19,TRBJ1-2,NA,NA,TGTGCCAGTAGTATCTCGGGACATAGCTATGGCTACACCTTC,CASSISGHSYGYTF
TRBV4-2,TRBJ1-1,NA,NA,TGTGCCAGCACCCATCTACAGGGTTCCACTGAAGCTTTCTTT,CASTHLQGSTEAFF
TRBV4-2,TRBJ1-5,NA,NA,TGTGCCAGCAGCCAAGATAGCGGAAGCAATCAGCCCCAGCATTTT,CASSQDSGSNQPQHF
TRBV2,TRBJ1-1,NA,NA,TGTGCCAGCAGTGCTGGTCGGGGGAACACTGAAGCTTTCTTT,CASSAGRGNTEAFF
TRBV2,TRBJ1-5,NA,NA,TGTGCCAGCAGGGCGGACCCCCTGGGACAGCCCCAGCATTTT,CASRADPLGQPQHF
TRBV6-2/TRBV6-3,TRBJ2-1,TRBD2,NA,TGTGCCAGCAGTGTCGGGGGGACCCACAATGAGCAGTTCTTC,CASSVGGTHNEQFF
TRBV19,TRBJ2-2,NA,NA,TGTGCCAGTAGTATAGGAGGCTTTCGGATTGTTGGCGGGGAGCTGTTTTTT,CASSIGGFRIVGGELFF
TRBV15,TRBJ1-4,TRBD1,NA,TGTGCCACCAGCAAGGACAGGGCCCGGGGTGAAAAACTGTTTTTT,CATSKDRARGEKLFF
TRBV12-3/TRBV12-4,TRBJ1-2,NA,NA,TGTGCCAGCAGTTTCGGGGGAAATGGCTACACCTTC,CASSFGGNGYTF
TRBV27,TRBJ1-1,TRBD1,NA,TGTGCCAGCAGTTTTGGAAACAGGGGACACACTGAAGCTTTCTTT,CASSFGNRGHTEAFF
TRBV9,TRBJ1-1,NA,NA,TGTGCCAGCAGCGTAGCTGGGTGGGGTACGAACACTGAAGCTTTCTTT,CASSVAGWGTNTEAFF
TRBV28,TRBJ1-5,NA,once,TGTGCCAGCAGTGTGAATCAGCCCCAGCATTTT,CASSVNQPQHF
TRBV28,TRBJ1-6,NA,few,TGTGCCAGCAGTGCCACCGGGACGTGGGATTCGGAGGCCCTCCACTTT,CASSATGTWDSEALHF
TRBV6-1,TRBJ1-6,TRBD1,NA,TGTGCCAGCAGTGATGGGACAGTGAATTCTAGGGCCCTCCACTTT,CASSDGTVNSRALHF
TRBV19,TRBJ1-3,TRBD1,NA,TGTGCCAGTTCCCGCGGGACAGGTACCTCTGGAAACACCATATATTTT,CASSRGTGTSGNTIYF
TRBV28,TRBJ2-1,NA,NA,TGTGCCAGCAGTCCCCCTGGGGCGACCCACAATGAGCAGTTCTTC,CASSPPGATHNEQFF
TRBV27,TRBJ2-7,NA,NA,TGTGCCAGCAGTTTAGGGGGACTTGCCCCCTACGAGCAGTACTTC,CASSLGGLAPYEQYF
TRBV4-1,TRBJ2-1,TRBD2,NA,TGCGCCAGCAGCCAAAGGGGCTTGGGGGAGGGCCTCGGCAATGAGCAGTTCTTC,CASSQRGLGEGLGNEQFF
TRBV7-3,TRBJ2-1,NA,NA,TGTGCCAGCAGCTTAAGCCCTTCGAATGAGCAGTTCTTC,CASSLSPSNEQFF
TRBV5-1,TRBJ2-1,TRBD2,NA,TGCGCCAGCAGGATCGGGACTAGCGGAAACAATGAGCAGTTCTTC,CASRIGTSGNNEQFF